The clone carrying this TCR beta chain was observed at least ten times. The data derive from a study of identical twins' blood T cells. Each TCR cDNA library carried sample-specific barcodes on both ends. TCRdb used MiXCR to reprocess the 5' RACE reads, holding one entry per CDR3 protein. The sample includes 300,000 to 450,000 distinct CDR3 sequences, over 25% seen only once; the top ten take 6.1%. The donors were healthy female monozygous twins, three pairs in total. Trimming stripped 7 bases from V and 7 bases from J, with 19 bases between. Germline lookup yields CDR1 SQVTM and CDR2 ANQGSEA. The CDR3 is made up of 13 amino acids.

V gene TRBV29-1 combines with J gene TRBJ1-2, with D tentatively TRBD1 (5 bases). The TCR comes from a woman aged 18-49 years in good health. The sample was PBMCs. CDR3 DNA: TGCAGCGCTACTACGGGGGGAAGTGGTGGCTACACCTTC. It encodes CSATTGGSGGYTF. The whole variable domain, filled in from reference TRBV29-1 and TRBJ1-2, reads SAVISQKPSRDICQRGTSLTIQCQVDSQVTMMFWYRQQPGQSLTLIATANQGSEATYESGFVIDKFPISRPNLTFSTLTVSNMSPEDSSIYLCSATTGGSGGYTFGSGTRLTVV.